One and the same sample provided the 8 T cell receptor beta chains below, sequenced in a study of blood T cell repertoires in COVID-19. Sequenced by immunoSEQ multiplex PCR; TCRdb stores in-frame clones only, minus some. The repertoire holds about 200,000 clones, with 88% as singletons. The sample was peripheral blood. All receptors derive from a man aged 45-60 years with COVID-19, enrolled during active disease.

The V and J genes are TRBV18 and TRBJ2-1; 8 nucleotides align to TRBD2. The CDR3 covers 15 residues. The germline gives CDR1 KGHSH, CDR2 LQKENI. Losses at the gene ends were 5 bases for V and 6 bases for J; bases not matched to a gene: 9. The CDR3 spells CASSDAGLEGNEQFF. Here the CDR3 DNA reads TGTGCCAGCTCAGACGCGGGACTAGAGGGCAATGAGCAGTTCTTC.

This chain connects TRBV23-1 to TRBJ2-6, with D possibly TRBD2 on 5 matching bases. TRBV23-1 is known as an ORF, though its function is uncertain. The V end was cut by 2 bases, the J end by 0 bases, with 11 bases between. The CDR3 is 17 residues long. The CDR3 sequence: CASSQRGISSGANVLTF. For the CDR3, the DNA is TGCGCCAGCAGTCAAAGAGGGATTAGCTCTGGGGCCAACGTCCTGACTTTC.

The CDR3 region is CASSSQGAGETQYF. DNA for the CDR3: TGTGCCAGCAGCTCACAGGGGGCGGGGGAGACCCAGTACTTC. V is TRBV5-4 and J is TRBJ2-5; 9 bases map to TRBD1. The CDR3 runs to 14 residues. Germline lookup yields CDR1 SGHNT and CDR2 YYREEE (reference sequence). V lost 3 bases to trimming and J lost 5 bases; unmatched junction nucleotides: 5.

The chain is built from TRBV10-3 and TRBJ1-1; 9 bases are a match to TRBD1. CDR3 size: 13 residues. From germline, CDR1 is ENHRY and CDR2 SYGVKD. The V segment lost 11 bases and the J segment 3 bases; nucleotides outside the gene matches: 7. The CDR3 reads CASAGTGYTEAFF. As DNA, the CDR3 is TGTGCCTCGGCGGGGACAGGGTACACTGAAGCTTTCTTT.

This chain links TRBV23-1 with TRBJ2-3, with D possibly matching TRBD2 (5 bases). TRBV23-1 is noted as an ORF with a role that remains uncertain. The CDR3 runs 17 residues. The V end lost 3 bases, the J end lost 4 bases, and 20 bases lay between the germline ends. The CDR3 is CASSQTNRTDPADTQYF. The CDR3 bases are TGCGCCAGCAGTCAGACTAATCGGACTGATCCGGCAGATACGCAGTATTTT.

As regards this clone: The sample carries other DNA sequences with the same CDR3. The gene calls are TRBV7-2 and TRBJ1-4, with D perhaps matching TRBD1 (5 bases). With 4 bases removed from V and 2 bases from J, the gap between germline ends came to 11 bases. Germline loops: CDR1 SGHTA, CDR2 FQGNSA. This CDR3 is 15 amino acids long. The CDR3 DNA sequence: TGTGCCAGCAGCTCGCAAGGGGCGACTAATGAAAAACTGTTTTTT. It encodes CASSSQGATNEKLFF. Full variable domain (missing parts from reference TRBV7-2 and TRBJ1-4): GAGVSQSPSNKVTEKGKDVELRCDPISGHTALYWYRQSLGQGLEFLIYFQGNSAPDKSGLPSDRFSAERTGGSVSTLTIQRTQQEDSAVYLCASSSQGATNEKLFFGSGTQLSVL.

The CDR3 is CASSESRTGGRYEQYF. The CDR3 DNA reads TGCGCCAGCAGTGAGTCGAGGACAGGGGGAAGGTACGAGCAGTACTTC. This sequence joins TRBV10-2 and TRBJ2-7, with TRBD1 identical over 10 bases. The CDR3 spans 16 residues. V lost 0 bases, J lost 4 bases, and 6 bases stayed unmatched. Germline CDR1 reads WSHSY; CDR2 reads SAAADI.

The V gene is TRBV29-1, the J gene TRBJ2-7, with 7 bases that match TRBD1. Germline V gives CDR1 SQVTM, CDR2 ANQGSEA. Germline trimming cut 7 bases from V and 6 bases from J; bases unmatched to any gene: 9. There are 12 residues in the CDR3. DNA for the CDR3: TGCAGCGCGAACCGGGACAGCGGCGAGCAGTACTTC. Translated: CSANRDSGEQYF.